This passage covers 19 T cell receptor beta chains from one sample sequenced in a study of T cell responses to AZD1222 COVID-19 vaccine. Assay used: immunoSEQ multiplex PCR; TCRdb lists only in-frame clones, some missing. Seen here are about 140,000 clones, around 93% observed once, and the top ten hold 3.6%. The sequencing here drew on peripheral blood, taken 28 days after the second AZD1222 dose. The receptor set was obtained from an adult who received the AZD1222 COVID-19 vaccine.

In DNA form, the CDR3 reads TGTGCGTTAACCGGGACTACTAAGAACACTGAAGCTTTCTTT. Translation: CALTGTTKNTEAFF. The chain carries TRBV30 and TRBJ1-1, with TRBD1 as a possible D gene (5 bases). The CDR3 loop spans 14 amino acids. Germline V CDR1 and CDR2: GTSNPN, SVGIG (reference sequence). Full variable domain (outside the CDR3, taken from reference TRBV30 and TRBJ1-1): SQTIHQWPATLVQPVGSPLSLECTVEGTSNPNLYWYRQAAGRGLQLLFYSVGIGQISSEVPQNLSASRPQDRQFILSSKKLLLSDSGFYLCALTGTTKNTEAFFGQGTRLTVV.

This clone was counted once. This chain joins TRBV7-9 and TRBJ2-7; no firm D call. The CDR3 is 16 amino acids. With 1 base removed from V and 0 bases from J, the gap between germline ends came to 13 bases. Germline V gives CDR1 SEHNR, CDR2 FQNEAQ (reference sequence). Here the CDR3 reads CASSLGATFSSYEQYF. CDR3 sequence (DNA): TGTGCCAGCAGCTTAGGGGCGACTTTTAGCTCCTACGAGCAGTACTTC.

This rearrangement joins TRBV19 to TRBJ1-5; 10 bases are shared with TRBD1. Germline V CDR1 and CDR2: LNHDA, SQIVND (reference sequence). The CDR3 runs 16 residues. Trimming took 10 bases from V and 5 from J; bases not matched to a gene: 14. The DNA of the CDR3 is TGTGCCACCAGGGGACAGGGGCGAAGGAGTGATCAGCCCCAGCATTTT. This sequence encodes CATRGQGRRSDQPQHF.

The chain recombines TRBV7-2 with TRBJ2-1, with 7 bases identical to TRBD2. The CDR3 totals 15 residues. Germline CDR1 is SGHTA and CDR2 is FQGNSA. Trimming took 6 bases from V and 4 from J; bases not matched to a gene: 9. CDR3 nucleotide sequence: TGTGCCAGCAGTTTGAGCGGGGCCCCATACAATGAGCAGTTCTTC. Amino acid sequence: CASSLSGAPYNEQFF.

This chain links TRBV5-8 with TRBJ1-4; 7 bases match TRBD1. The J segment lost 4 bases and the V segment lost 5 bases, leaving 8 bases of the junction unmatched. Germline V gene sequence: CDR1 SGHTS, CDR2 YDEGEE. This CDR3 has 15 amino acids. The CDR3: CASRPGTALNEKLFF. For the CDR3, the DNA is TGTGCCAGCAGACCTGGGACAGCCCTTAATGAAAAACTGTTTTTT.

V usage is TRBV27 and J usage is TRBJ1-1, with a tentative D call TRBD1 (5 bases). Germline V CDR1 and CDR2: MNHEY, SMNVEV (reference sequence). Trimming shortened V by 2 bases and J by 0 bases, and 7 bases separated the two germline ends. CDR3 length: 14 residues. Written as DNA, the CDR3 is TGTGCCAGCAGTTTAGCAGGGCTGAACACTGAAGCTTTCTTT. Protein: CASSLAGLNTEAFF.

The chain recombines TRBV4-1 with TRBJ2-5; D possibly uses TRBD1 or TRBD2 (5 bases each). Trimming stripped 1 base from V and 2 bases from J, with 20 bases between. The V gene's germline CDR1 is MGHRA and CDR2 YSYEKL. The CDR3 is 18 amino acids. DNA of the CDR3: TGCGCCAGCAGCCAAGTCCCTTCCGGGGCTCTGAGACAAGAGACCCAGTACTTC. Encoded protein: CASSQVPSGALRQETQYF.

The CDR3, as DNA: TGCGCCAGCAGCAATTACCGGGACTTCATAAGCTCCTACAATGAGCAGTTCTTC. It yields the protein CASSNYRDFISSYNEQFF. The chain couples TRBV5-1 to TRBJ2-1, with D tentatively TRBD2 (6 bases). Germline V gene lookup returns CDR1 SGHRS and CDR2 YFSETQ. The germline V and J ends were trimmed by 4 bases and 0 bases, with 20 bases remaining between them. This CDR3 comprises 18 residues.

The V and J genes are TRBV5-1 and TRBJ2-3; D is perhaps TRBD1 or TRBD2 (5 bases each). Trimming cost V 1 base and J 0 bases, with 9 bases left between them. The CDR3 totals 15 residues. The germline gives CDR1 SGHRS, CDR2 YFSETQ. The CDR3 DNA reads TGCGCCAGCAGCTTGAACGGGGCTAGCACAGATACGCAGTATTTT. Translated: CASSLNGASTDTQYF.

The CDR3 region has the DNA TGTGCCAGCAGCAAAATGGAGGCAGGTAACTATGGCTACACCTTC. This gives the protein CASSKMEAGNYGYTF. The rearrangement uses TRBV21-1 and TRBJ1-2. TRBV21-1 is a known pseudogene. The CDR3 loop spans 15 amino acids.

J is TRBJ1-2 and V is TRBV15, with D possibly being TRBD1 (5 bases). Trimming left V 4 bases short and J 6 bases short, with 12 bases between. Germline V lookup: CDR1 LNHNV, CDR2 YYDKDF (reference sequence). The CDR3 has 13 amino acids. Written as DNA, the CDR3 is TGTGCCACCAGCATAATGGGGGAGAATGGCTACACCTTC. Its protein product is CATSIMGENGYTF.

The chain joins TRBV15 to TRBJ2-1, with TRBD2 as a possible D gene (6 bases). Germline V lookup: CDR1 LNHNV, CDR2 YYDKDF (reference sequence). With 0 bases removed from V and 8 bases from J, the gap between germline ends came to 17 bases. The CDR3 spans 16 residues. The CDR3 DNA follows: TGTGCCACCAGCAGAGATCCGGCGGGACTGGGGGATGAGCAGTTCTTC. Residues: CATSRDPAGLGDEQFF. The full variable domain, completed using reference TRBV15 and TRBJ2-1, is DAMVIQNPRYQVTQFGKPVTLSCSQTLNHNVMYWYQQKSSQAPKLLFHYYDKDFNNEADTPDNFQSRRPNTSFCFLDIRSPGLGDTAMYLCATSRDPAGLGDEQFFGPGTRLTVL.

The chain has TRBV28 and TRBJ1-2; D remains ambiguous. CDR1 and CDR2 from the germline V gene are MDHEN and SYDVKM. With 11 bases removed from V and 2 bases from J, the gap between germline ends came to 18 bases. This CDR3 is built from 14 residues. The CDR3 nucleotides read TGTGCCGCACAAAGTTTCACGCGAAACTATGGCTACACCTTC. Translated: CAAQSFTRNYGYTF.

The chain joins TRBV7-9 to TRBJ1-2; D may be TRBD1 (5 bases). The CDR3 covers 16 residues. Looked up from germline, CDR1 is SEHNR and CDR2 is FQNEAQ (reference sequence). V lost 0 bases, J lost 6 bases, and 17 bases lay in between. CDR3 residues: CASSLAPRGGEDGYTF. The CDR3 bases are TGTGCCAGCAGCTTAGCCCCGCGGGGGGGAGAAGATGGCTACACCTTC.

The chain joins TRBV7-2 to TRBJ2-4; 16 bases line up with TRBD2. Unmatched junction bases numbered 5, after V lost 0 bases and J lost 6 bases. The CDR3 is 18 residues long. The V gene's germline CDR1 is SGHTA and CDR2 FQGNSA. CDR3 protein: CASSLAGTSGRGVNIQYF. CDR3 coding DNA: TGTGCCAGCAGCTTAGCTGGGACTAGCGGGAGGGGTGTAAACATTCAGTACTTC.

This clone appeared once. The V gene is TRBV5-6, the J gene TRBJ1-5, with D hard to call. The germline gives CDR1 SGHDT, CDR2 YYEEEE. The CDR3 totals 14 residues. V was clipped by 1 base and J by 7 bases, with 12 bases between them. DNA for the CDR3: TGTGCCAGCAGCTTGAGTACAGCTCAACAGCCCCAGCATTTT. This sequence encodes CASSLSTAQQPQHF.

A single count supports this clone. DNA for the CDR3: TGCGCCAGCAGCCAAGAAGGGGGGGTCTCGAGGGATGAGCAGTTCTTC. Translated: CASSQEGGVSRDEQFF. This rearrangement joins TRBV4-1 to TRBJ2-1; D might be TRBD2 (7 bases). CDR1 MGHRA and CDR2 YSYEKL come from the germline V gene. V lost 0 bases and J lost 8, with 17 bases in between. The CDR3 is made up of 16 amino acids.

In DNA form, the CDR3 reads TGTGCCAGCAGCTCCCTAGAATTAGGTGGCTACACCTTC. Translation: CASSSLELGGYTF. This rearrangement joins TRBV11-2 to TRBJ1-2; D remains ambiguous. CDR1 and CDR2 (germline): SGHAT, FQNNGV. This CDR3 has 13 residues. Deletions cut 4 bases from V and 7 bases from J, with 13 bases between.

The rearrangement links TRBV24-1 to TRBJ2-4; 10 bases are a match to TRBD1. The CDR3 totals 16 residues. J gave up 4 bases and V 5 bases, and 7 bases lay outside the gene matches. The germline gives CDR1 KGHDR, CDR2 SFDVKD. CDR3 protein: CATSAVSGQGKNIQYF. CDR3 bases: TGTGCCACCAGTGCGGTCTCGGGACAGGGGAAAAACATTCAGTACTTC.